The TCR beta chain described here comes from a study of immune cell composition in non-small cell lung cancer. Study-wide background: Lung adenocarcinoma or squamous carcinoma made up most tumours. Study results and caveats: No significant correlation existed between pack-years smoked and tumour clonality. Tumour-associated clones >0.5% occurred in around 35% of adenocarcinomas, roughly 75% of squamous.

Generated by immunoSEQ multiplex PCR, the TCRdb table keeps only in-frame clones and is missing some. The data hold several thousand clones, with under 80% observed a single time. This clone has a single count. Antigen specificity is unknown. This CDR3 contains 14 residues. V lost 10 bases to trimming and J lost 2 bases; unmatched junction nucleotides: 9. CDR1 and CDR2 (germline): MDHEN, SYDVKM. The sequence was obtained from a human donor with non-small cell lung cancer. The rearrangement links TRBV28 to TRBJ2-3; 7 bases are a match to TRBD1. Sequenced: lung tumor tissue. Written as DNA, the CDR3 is TGTGCCATAAGGGGGCGGGCCTACACAGATACGCAGTATTTT. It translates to CAIRGRAYTDTQYF.